This TCR beta chain appears in the sequencing data of a study of somatic mutations in cytotoxic T cells in rheumatoid arthritis. Trimming pared 4 bases from V and 2 bases from J, leaving 16 bases between. From germline, CDR1 is SGHKS and CDR2 YYEKEE (reference sequence). This CDR3 region has 16 residues. Generated by immunoSEQ multiplex PCR, the TCRdb table keeps only in-frame clones and is missing some. The sample holds fewer than 25,000 clones, about 70% seen once. Sequencing used CD8+ T cells sorted from blood. This receptor was taken from an adult with rheumatoid arthritis. The chain combines TRBV5-5 with TRBJ2-1; D call uncertain. The CDR3 protein is CASSSDRRSTYNEQFF. For the CDR3, the DNA is TGTGCCAGCAGCAGCGACCGAAGAAGCACCTACAATGAGCAGTTCTTC.